The present entry profiles one T cell receptor (beta chain) with its context. Its specific antigen is unknown. Base qualities are not provided; no much larger clone lies one nucleotide away. The data were obtained in a study of blood T cell repertoires in COVID-19 (dated by TCRdb to the early 2020s). General notes on the study: The collaborator samples originated in the United States, Italy and Spain and spanned the acute and convalescent phases of COVID-19. Samples were obtained from the ongoing ImmuneRACE study (first 160 participants) and from 1,254 subjects provided by 6 global collaborators. Where HLA class I and class II types were available, the types were taken from metadata supplied by the sample provider, not from assay-based typing. The sample metadata nearly always contained a de-identified subject ID, COVID-19 status, age in years and sex. A freely available public database, intended as a resource for researchers studying the immune response to SARS-CoV-2, is where the repertoires were released. The prospective study material was composed of cDNA or gDNA derived from T cells, B-cell-depleted T cells, or PBMCs. The dataset comprised deeply sampled blood TCRbeta repertoires from subjects exposed to, actively infected with, or recovered from COVID-19. What the work shows at the level of the full study, not this receptor alone: The quantity of clinical and demographic metadata differed by source and by participant and was supplied without curation.

Collaborating institutions collected whole blood in K2EDTA tubes following their own protocols. For TCRbeta analysis, collaborators shipped samples in one of three forms: frozen whole blood, isolated PBMCs, or DNA extracted from either of those sample types. From the cysteine up to the phenylalanine, the CDR3 has a length of 14 residues. Solely the CDR3 DNA is kept, with 42 bases framed from the first base. Deletion took 4 bases off V and 7 bases off J, with a span of 13 bases between the germline ends. The CDR1 and CDR2 encoded by the germline V gene (reference sequence) are LGHDT and YNNKEL. TCRbeta CDR3 regions were amplified from genomic DNA by means of the immunoSEQ Assay, a bias-controlled multiplex PCR. As for the authors' bioinformatics: Nucleated cell counts per sample were estimated from amplification of reference gene primers within the assay. Sequence reads were collapsed and filtered to measure the absolute abundance of every unique TCRbeta CDR3 rearrangement. For each sample, productive Simpson clonality was calculated as the square root of Simpson's diversity index across productive rearrangements. TCRdb obtained this table from immuneACCESS and retained in-frame rearrangements with V and J assigned. These tables miss some clones; where compared with another copy, unresolved V genes account for less than half of the shortfall, and the remainder is unexplained. V and J calls and clone size are copied from that table; D and trimming were computed from the DNA. In this sample the table shows some 94,000 clones, 72% of which occur a single time. The ten largest clonotypes hold around 25% of the sample.

Rearrangement joined TRBV3-1 (or the pseudogene TRBV3-2) to TRBJ1-4, with TRBD1 as a weak D call on 5 bases. Sequenced input: peripheral blood. The receptor was isolated from a woman aged 60 to 75 in a cohort sampled during active or convalescent COVID-19. The nucleotide sequence reads as follows: TGTGCCAGCAGCCGGGGACGGAGGGCTGAAAAACTGTTTTTT. It codes for CASSRGRRAEKLFF.